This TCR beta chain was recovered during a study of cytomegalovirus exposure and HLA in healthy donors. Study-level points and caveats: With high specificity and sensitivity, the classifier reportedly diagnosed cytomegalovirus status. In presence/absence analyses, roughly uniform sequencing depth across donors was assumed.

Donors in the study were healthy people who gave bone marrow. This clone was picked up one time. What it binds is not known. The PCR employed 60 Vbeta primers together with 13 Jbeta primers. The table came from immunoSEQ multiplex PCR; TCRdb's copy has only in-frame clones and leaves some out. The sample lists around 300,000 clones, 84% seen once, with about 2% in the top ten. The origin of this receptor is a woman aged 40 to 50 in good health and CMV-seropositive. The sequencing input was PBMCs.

In DNA form, the CDR3 reads TGTGCCAGCAGCCGGGGTATAGGGATTTACAATGAGCAGTTCTTC. This codes for CASSRGIGIYNEQFF. The chain has TRBV11-2 and TRBJ2-1; D may be TRBD2 (5 bases). V lost 5 bases and J 4 bases, leaving 15 bases between the germline ends. Germline V gives CDR1 SGHAT, CDR2 FQNNGV. The CDR3 length is 15 residues.